The next 12 T cell receptor beta chains were all read from a single sample in a study of T-cell reconstitution after alpha-beta-depleted transplantation in children. Library preparation (for TCRbeta) was performed with unique molecular identifiers. TCRdb re-derived calls from the PCR reads in MiXCR, one entry per CDR3 protein. Of 200,000 to 250,000 distinct CDR3 sequences in the sample, under 13% are singletons; the top ten hold approximately 30%. The sample consisted of PBMCs, taken before TCRalphabeta/CD19-depleted stem cell transplant. These receptors were collected from a child under two years old with acute myeloid leukemia, due to receive a stem cell transplant.

The sample holds many counts of this clonotype. The gene calls are TRBV15 and TRBJ2-3; D not certain. The CDR3 consists of 11 residues. Trimming cost V 1 base and J 8 bases, with 4 bases left between them. Germline assignment: CDR1 LNHNV and CDR2 YYDKDF (reference sequence). The CDR3 here is CATSRVGTQYF. The CDR3 region has the DNA TGTGCCACCAGCAGAGTCGGTACGCAGTATTTT.

This clonotype was recorded at least ten times. The chain links TRBV5-1 to TRBJ1-1; D uncertain. V dropped 4 bases and J dropped 4 bases, with 11 bases sitting between them. CDR1 and CDR2 (germline): SGHRS, YFSETQ. CDR3 size: 13 residues. CDR3 amino acids: CASSPTSRTEAFF. The CDR3 bases are TGCGCCAGCAGCCCGACATCACGCACTGAAGCTTTCTTT.

This clonotype was counted only a few times. This may come from a read error, since a much larger clone is one base off. The gene calls are TRBV12-3 or TRBV12-4 and TRBJ1-3; TRBD1 is a possible D gene (5 bases). CDR3 length: 18 residues. The CDR3 bases are TGTGCCATCAGTTTCATCGGTTGGGGGAACCGCGCTGGAAACACCATATATTTT. This translates into CAISFIGWGNRAGNTIYF.

The chain joins TRBV9 to TRBJ2-7, with D possibly called TRBD1 or TRBD2 (6 bases each). Germline V gene sequence: CDR1 SGDLS, CDR2 YYNGEE. CDR3 size: 14 residues. Deletions cut 0 bases from V and 2 bases from J, with 9 bases between. CDR3 nucleotides: TGTGCCAGCAGCGTAGCGGGGGCCCCCTACGAGCAGTACTTC. Amino acid sequence: CASSVAGAPYEQYF. The complete variable domain, with remaining parts taken from reference TRBV9 and TRBJ2-7, reads DSGVTQTPKHLITATGQRVTLRCSPRSGDLSVYWYQQSLDQGLQFLIQYYNGEERAKGNILERFSAQQFPDLHSELNLSSLELGDSALYFCASSVAGAPYEQYFGPGTRLTVT.

This clonotype has a count of ten or more. J is TRBJ2-7 and V is TRBV19, with D possibly being TRBD2 (5 bases). The V gene's germline CDR1 is LNHDA and CDR2 SQIVND (reference sequence). Trimming stripped 6 bases from V and 2 bases from J, with 17 bases between. The CDR3 covers 15 residues. The CDR3 loop reads CASRRRTHLAYEQYF. CDR3 coding DNA: TGTGCCAGTAGAAGGAGGACCCACCTGGCCTACGAGCAGTACTTC.

Note on this clonotype: The final CDR3 position lacks the conserved phenylalanine or tryptophan, pointing to a likely read error. V is TRBV20-1 and J is TRBJ2-2; tentatively, D is TRBD2 (7 bases). The germline V gene encodes CDR1 DFQATT and CDR2 SNEGSKA (reference sequence). There are 14 residues in the CDR3. CDR3 in DNA: TGCAATGCAAGGGCGGGGGCGGCGGTCGGGGAGCTGTTTTTA. This sequence encodes CNARAGAAVGELFL.

This clonotype was seen repeatedly, ten times or more. J is TRBJ2-5 and V is TRBV7-8, with 14 bases matching TRBD2. J gave up 8 bases and V 8 bases, and 10 bases lay outside the gene matches. The CDR3 loop spans 15 amino acids. Germline V gives CDR1 SGHVS, CDR2 FQNEAQ. Here the CDR3 reads CASCATGTSGSTQYF. The CDR3 coding sequence is TGTGCCAGCTGCGCGACCGGGACTAGCGGGAGTACCCAGTACTTC.

This clonotype occurred many times. The chain is built from TRBV7-8 and TRBJ2-7; D possibly corresponds to TRBD2 (5 bases). Looked up from germline, CDR1 is SGHVS and CDR2 is FQNEAQ. The CDR3 is made up of 14 amino acids. Trimming removed 3 bases from V and 2 bases from J, with 11 bases in between. The CDR3 bases are TGTGCCAGCAGCTTCCCCACTAGACCCTACGAGCAGTACTTC. Translation: CASSFPTRPYEQYF.

This clonotype appeared many times. The V gene is TRBV5-6, the J gene TRBJ1-2; 9 bases fit TRBD1. The V segment lost 4 bases and the J segment 5 bases; nucleotides outside the gene matches: 9. CDR3 length: 15 amino acids. Germline CDR1 SGHDT, CDR2 YYEEEE. The CDR3 DNA reads TGTGCCAGCAGCCTACGGGACAGGGAGTGGTATGGCTACACCTTC. It translates to CASSLRDREWYGYTF.

This clonotype has at least ten counts. The V and J genes are TRBV15 and TRBJ2-3; D not resolved. Deletions cut 0 bases from V and 3 bases from J, with 10 bases between. Germline V CDR1 and CDR2: LNHNV, YYDKDF (reference sequence). This CDR3 is 15 amino acids long. CDR3 coding DNA: TGTGCCACCAGCAGAGAAGTGGCAGTAACAGATACGCAGTATTTT. Protein product: CATSREVAVTDTQYF.

This clonotype occurred many times. The chain links TRBV7-3 to TRBJ1-6; D possibly corresponds to TRBD1 (5 bases). Germline-derived CDR1 and CDR2 are SGHTA and FQGTGA. The V gene lost 3 bases and the J gene lost 7 bases, with 10 bases spanning the gap. The CDR3 spans 14 residues. In nucleotides, the CDR3 is TGTGCCAGCAGCTTGGGACTACAAAATTCACCCCTCCACTTT. Residues: CASSLGLQNSPLHF.

In its sample, this clonotype was seen many times. The chain carries TRBV29-1 and TRBJ2-6; D ambiguous. The CDR3 totals 15 residues. Germline CDR1 SQVTM, CDR2 ANQGSEA. Between the trimmed V and J ends, which lost 7 bases and 2 bases, there was a span of 15 bases. The CDR3 loop is CSASTPGAGANVLTF. CDR3 bases: TGCAGCGCCTCCACCCCAGGCGCTGGGGCCAACGTCCTGACTTTC.